Listed below are T cell receptor beta chains from one sample, sequenced in a study of CD8+ T cells in alopecia areata. Profiled with immunoSEQ multiplex PCR; TCRdb holds only in-frame clones, not every one. The table includes 50,000 to 70,000 clones, 44% detected once. Specimen: NKG2D-low CD8+ T cells sorted from blood. These receptors were obtained from a human donor with alopecia areata. Each CDR3 is given with its conserved first and last residue. Each record gives: CDR3 protein, V gene.

CDR3: CASSYVAASSYNEQFF
V: TRBV6-5

CDR3: CSGKTGSYEQYF
V: TRBV29-1

CDR3: CASSERGYSNQPQHF
V: TRBV2

CDR3: CSVVSPGQGTPYGYTF
V: TRBV29-1

CDR3: CASSVSSSGSYEQYF
V: TRBV9

CDR3: CASSSSGPGAYEQYF
V: TRBV5-1

CDR3: CASSLRGDASYNEQFF
V: TRBV7-3

CDR3: CASSWGDVSYEQYF
V: TRBV5-4

CDR3: CSVAGQLNTEAFF
V: TRBV29-1

CDR3: CASSYRGLAENEQFF
V: TRBV6-6

CDR3: CASSPYRDIQYF
V: TRBV19

CDR3: CASSLGRVQETQYF
V: TRBV28

CDR3: CAWASNEQFF
V: TRBV30

CDR3: CSVEDGDNPTGELFF
V: TRBV29-1

CDR3: CASSRSYEQYF
V: TRBV6-6

CDR3: CASSLVGGQGHEQYF
V: TRBV11-2

CDR3: CASSLTAGVYNEQFF
V: TRBV7-3

CDR3: CASSYSRTAGAFF
V: TRBV6-6

CDR3: CASSYSPPAITDTQYF
V: TRBV6-5

CDR3: CASSFGGGRYNEQFF
V: TRBV19

CDR3: CASSTPSFGEEETQYF
V: TRBV19

CDR3: CSAMTSGSTKTQYF
V: TRBV29-1

CDR3: CASSPGAGWGADTQYF
V: TRBV25-1

CDR3: CASSSTGAEQYF
V: TRBV5-1

CDR3: CASSVDGSTDTQYF
V: TRBV9

CDR3: CSVDGAGPETQYF
V: TRBV29-1

CDR3: CASSLVPDEQYF
V: TRBV7-8